The source of this TCR beta chain is a study of identical twins. The sample holds a few counts of this clonotype. As yet, its antigen is unknown. TCRdb ran MiXCR on the 5' RACE reads and lists one entry per CDR3 protein. The table has hundreds of thousands of distinct CDR3 sequences, 5.5% to 6.5% seen once. Germline V lookup: CDR1 SNHLY, CDR2 FYNNEI. Trimming took 1 base from V and 6 from J; bases not matched to a gene: 11. The CDR3 extends over 16 amino acids. Study conclusions and caveats: Out-of-frame sharing of TCR alpha in monozygotic twins was underestimated by models.

The chain couples TRBV2 to TRBJ2-5; 7 positions agree with TRBD2. This receptor was obtained from a man aged 18 to 35 in good health. Sequenced: naive T cells sorted from blood. The CDR3 sequence is CASSEDGRAFLKTQYF. CDR3 nucleotide sequence: TGTGCCAGCAGTGAAGATGGGAGGGCCTTTTTAAAGACCCAGTACTTC. The complete variable domain, with remaining parts taken from reference TRBV2 and TRBJ2-5, reads EPEVTQTPSHQVTQMGQEVILRCVPISNHLYFYWYRQILGQKVEFLVSFYNNEISEKSEIFDDQFSVERPDGSNFTLKIRSTKLEDSAMYFCASSEDGRAFLKTQYFGPGTRLLVL.